This T cell receptor (beta chain) was captured in a study of cytomegalovirus exposure and HLA in healthy donors. Study outcomes and limitations: Links to common viral pathogens appeared, in a later analysis, for several of the most significant clusters. TRBV6-2, TRBV6-3 and some other V segments were unresolvable in 87-base-pair reads. Per published accounts, TCR beta sequences correctly predicted the HLA-A and HLA-B alleles of most subjects. Later on, a genetic analysis was performed. It linked a missense variant in DCLRE1C with V- and J-gene trimming of TCR beta.

In germline, CDR1 is SGHVS, CDR2 FNYEAQ. V lost 11 bases, J lost 0 bases, and 10 bases lay in between. The CDR3 is 13 amino acids. PCR employed 60 Vbeta and 13 Jbeta primers. The data were produced by immunoSEQ multiplex PCR, yet TCRdb's version contains in-frame clones alone and is incomplete. The sample has tens of thousands of clones; 70% to 80% are singletons. A remark on this clone: What it binds is unknown.

The receptor's source is a man between 25 and 39 years old in good health and CMV-seronegative. The chain joins TRBV7-6 to TRBJ2-2, with a weak D call TRBD2 (5 bases). The specimen was PBMCs. The CDR3 nucleotides are TGTGCCGAAGCGGCAGCGAACACCGGGGAGCTGTTTTTT. Encoded protein: CAEAAANTGELFF.